This T cell receptor (beta chain) came from a study of blood T cells in healthy people across ages. On the study more broadly: When template switching was applied, about one barcoded beta molecule was captured per two T cells.

A second 7 to 11 cycle PCR used barcoded and J-beta primers. TCRdb re-analysed the 5' RACE reads in MiXCR, keeping a single row per CDR3 protein. The sample shows about 690,000 distinct CDR3 sequences, around 43% of them seen only once. CDR1 is DFQATT and CDR2 is SNEGSKA in the germline V gene (reference sequence). The CDR3 is made up of 15 amino acids. With 1 base removed from V and 4 bases from J, the gap between germline ends came to 16 bases. The chain recombines TRBV20-1 with TRBJ1-2; D is perhaps TRBD1 (6 bases). The source of this sequence is a man aged 80 or over in good health. The sample comprised blood. In DNA form, the CDR3 reads TGCAGTGCTAGAGGAAAACAGGGTAGGAGCTATGGCTACACCTTC. Its translation: CSARGKQGRSYGYTF.